Shown below are 21 T cell receptor beta chains from a single sample sequenced in a study of blood T cells in healthy people across ages. For the second PCR, which ran for 7 to 11 cycles, a sample-barcoded 5' primer and a J-beta primer mix were used. TCRdb used MiXCR to reprocess the 5' RACE reads, holding one entry per CDR3 protein. The sample lists about 780,000 distinct CDR3 sequences, 60% to 80% occurring once. The sequenced sample was blood. These receptors all stem from a man aged 25-45 years in good health.

J is TRBJ1-2 and V is TRBV18; TRBD1 matches 7 bases. The CDR3 runs 14 residues. With V trimmed by 3 bases and J by 8 bases, 9 bases remained unmatched. Germline CDR1 KGHSH, CDR2 LQKENI. The CDR3 coding sequence is TGTGCCAGCTCACCTAGGGACAGCCGCCAGGGCTACACCTTC. Translation gives CASSPRDSRQGYTF. The whole variable domain, filled in from reference TRBV18 and TRBJ1-2, reads NAGVMQNPRHLVRRRGQEARLRCSPMKGHSHVYWYRQLPEEGLKFMVYLQKENIIDESGMPKERFSAEFPKEGPSILRIQQVVRGDSAAYFCASSPRDSRQGYTFGSGTRLTVV.

This clonotype was counted a few times. This chain joins TRBV20-1 and TRBJ1-2, with D tentatively TRBD1 (6 bases). V dropped 5 bases and J dropped 2 bases, with 15 bases sitting between them. The CDR3 is 14 amino acids. Germline CDR1 is DFQATT and CDR2 is SNEGSKA (reference sequence). The CDR3 reads CSAGPGGGNYGYTF. The CDR3 DNA follows: TGCAGTGCTGGCCCCGGGGGGGGCAACTATGGCTACACCTTC.

This clonotype has a single count. The rearrangement uses TRBV29-1 and TRBJ1-2; TRBD1 matches 7 bases. Germline V gene data show CDR1 as SQVTM and CDR2 as ANQGSEA. V lost 8 bases and J lost 4; bases outside the gene matches: 7. CDR3 length equals 12 residues. Here the CDR3 DNA reads TGCAGCATCGACAGGGCGGTCTATGGCTACACCTTC. This gives the protein CSIDRAVYGYTF.

This rearrangement joins TRBV28 to TRBJ2-1, with D possibly being TRBD2 (6 bases). V was trimmed by 2 bases and J by 6 bases, leaving 11 bases between them. There are 14 residues in the CDR3. The germline gives CDR1 MDHEN, CDR2 SYDVKM. CDR3 DNA: TGTGCCAGCAGTTTAGAGCAGGGAGGCAATGAGCAGTTCTTC. It codes for CASSLEQGGNEQFF.

The chain employs TRBV7-9 and TRBJ1-6; a weak D match, TRBD1 (5 bases). The V gene lost 5 bases and the J gene lost 9 bases, with 11 bases spanning the gap. Looked up from germline, CDR1 is SEHNR and CDR2 is FQNEAQ (reference sequence). The length of the CDR3 is 13 residues. This CDR3 reads CASSNPGPSPLHF. In DNA, the CDR3 is TGTGCCAGCAGCAACCCGGGACCTTCACCCCTCCACTTT.

The genes are TRBV7-9 and TRBJ2-3; D gene ambiguous. The CDR3 loop spans 15 amino acids. Trimming left V 2 bases short and J 5 bases short, with 14 bases between. The germline CDR1 and CDR2 sequences are SEHNR and FQNEAQ (reference sequence). The CDR3 loop reads CASSLNGRQGDTQYF. The CDR3 DNA is TGTGCCAGCAGCTTAAACGGCAGGCAAGGAGATACGCAGTATTTT.

This clonotype appeared a single time. The DNA of the CDR3 is TGTGCCAGCAGCAAAACACTAGCGGGGGTAGAGACCCAGTACTTC. Translation gives CASSKTLAGVETQYF. This sequence joins TRBV4-2 and TRBJ2-5, with 11 bases identical to TRBD2. This CDR3 region has 15 residues. CDR1 is LGHNA and CDR2 is YNFKEQ in the germline V gene. V shed 5 bases and J 4 bases; nucleotides not matched to a gene: 6.

This clonotype has more than one count but fewer than ten. This chain connects TRBV6-2 or TRBV6-3 to TRBJ2-5; 7 bases fit TRBD2. This CDR3 is 16 amino acids long. Germline V CDR1 and CDR2: MNHEY, SVGEGT. V shed 0 bases, J shed 5 bases, and the junction held 9 bases outside the gene matches. Here the CDR3 reads CASSYSPRMGGETQYF. The CDR3 coding sequence is TGTGCCAGCAGTTACTCACCAAGAATGGGAGGGGAGACCCAGTACTTC.

The gene calls are TRBV20-1 and TRBJ2-7; 9 bases line up with TRBD1. Germline loops: CDR1 DFQATT, CDR2 SNEGSKA (reference sequence). Germline trimming cut 6 bases from V and 3 bases from J; bases unmatched to any gene: 3. The CDR3 has 12 residues. The CDR3: CSARTGVYEQYF. For the CDR3, the DNA is TGCAGTGCCCGGACAGGGGTCTACGAGCAGTACTTC.

The chain has TRBV5-1 and TRBJ1-6; TRBD1 is a possible D gene (6 bases). This CDR3 is 15 amino acids long. The germline gives CDR1 SGHRS, CDR2 YFSETQ. Trimming removed 0 bases at V and 7 bases at J, with 11 bases between. The DNA of the CDR3 is TGCGCCAGCAGCTTGGAGCGGGGGCGGAATTCACCCCTCCACTTT. As protein: CASSLERGRNSPLHF.

This clonotype turned up a few times. The rearrangement links TRBV3-1 to TRBJ2-5, with 9 bases that match TRBD1. Trimming at V came to 1 base and at J to 2 bases, leaving 2 bases not matched to a gene. The CDR3 has 15 amino acids. CDR1 and CDR2 (germline): LGHDT, YNNKEL (reference sequence). CDR3 residues: CASSQAGQGQETQYF. The DNA for the CDR3 is TGTGCCAGCAGCCAAGCCGGACAGGGGCAAGAGACCCAGTACTTC.

V usage is TRBV28 and J usage is TRBJ2-1, with 15 bases matching TRBD2. J lost 0 bases, V lost 6 bases, and 3 bases had no gene match. From germline, CDR1 is MDHEN and CDR2 SYDVKM. This CDR3 has 17 residues. This chain's CDR3 is CASRGTSGGLSYNEQFF. CDR3 in DNA: TGTGCCAGCAGAGGGACTAGCGGGGGGCTCTCCTACAATGAGCAGTTCTTC. The whole variable domain, filled in from reference TRBV28 and TRBJ2-1, reads DVKVTQSSRYLVKRTGEKVFLECVQDMDHENMFWYRQDPGLGLRLIYFSYDVKMKEKGDIPEGYSVSREKKERFSLILESASTNQTSMYLCASRGTSGGLSYNEQFFGPGTRLTVL.

V is TRBV20-1 and J is TRBJ2-6, with D unresolved. The germline gives CDR1 DFQATT, CDR2 SNEGSKA (reference sequence). The V gene lost 7 bases and the J gene lost 2 bases, with 9 bases spanning the gap. This CDR3 spans 13 amino acids. CDR3 bases: TGCAGTGTTACACGCCCTGGGGCCAACGTCCTGACTTTC. Translating it yields CSVTRPGANVLTF.

V and J are TRBV5-1 and TRBJ2-5; D unclear. In germline, CDR1 is SGHRS, CDR2 YFSETQ. Deletions cut 0 bases from V and 4 bases from J, with 10 bases between. The CDR3 has 14 residues. CDR3 sequence (DNA): TGCGCCAGCAGCTTGGTTGGCTACCCAGAGACCCAGTACTTC. It yields the protein CASSLVGYPETQYF.

The chain has TRBV6-5 and TRBJ2-3; 7 bases map to TRBD1. This CDR3 is 14 amino acids long. The germline gives CDR1 MNHEY, CDR2 SVGAGI. The junction had 3 bases not matched to a gene; V was cut back by 5 bases and J by 1 base. This CDR3 reads CASSRGTGTDTQYF. CDR3 DNA sequence: TGTGCCAGCAGTAGGGGGACAGGCACAGATACGCAGTATTTT.

This chain connects TRBV12-3 or TRBV12-4 to TRBJ2-1; 7 bases map to TRBD2. The V and J ends lost 2 bases and 6 bases, in that order; junction bases with no gene match: 10. This CDR3 contains 16 residues. CDR3 in DNA: TGTGCCAGCAGTTTAAACAGCTTTAGGACTAGCAATGAGCAGTTCTTC. Protein sequence: CASSLNSFRTSNEQFF.

About this clonotype itself: At one end, the junction sequence differs from germline, possibly due to a read error. The V call is TRBV27, the J call TRBJ2-7; no reliable D call. Looked up from germline, CDR1 is MNHEY and CDR2 is SMNVEV (reference sequence). The CDR3 runs 13 residues. The CDR3 spells CASSLSPSYGQYF. The CDR3 nucleotides are TGTGCCAGCAGTTTGTCACCGTCCTACGGGCAGTACTTC.

The V call is TRBV6-5, the J call TRBJ2-5; D ambiguous. This CDR3 contains 16 residues. Trimming took off 2 bases at V and 2 bases at J, with 15 bases between the two ends. The germline CDR1 and CDR2 sequences are MNHEY and SVGAGI. The CDR3: CASSYISRQPQETQYF. CDR3 sequence (DNA): TGTGCCAGCAGTTACATCTCCCGGCAGCCGCAAGAGACCCAGTACTTC.

The chain recombines TRBV7-9 with TRBJ2-3, with D tentatively TRBD2 (6 bases). This CDR3 is built from 15 residues. V dropped 3 bases and J dropped 2 bases, with 12 bases sitting between them. Germline V gives CDR1 SEHNR, CDR2 FQNEAQ (reference sequence). CDR3 sequence: CASSFTSSHTDTQYF. The CDR3 DNA is TGTGCCAGCAGCTTTACTAGCAGCCACACAGATACGCAGTATTTT.

V and J are TRBV19 and TRBJ1-1; maybe TRBD1 (6 bases). V shed 3 bases and J shed 4 bases, with 18 bases lying between them. The length of the CDR3 is 16 residues. Germline lookup yields CDR1 LNHDA and CDR2 SQIVND (reference sequence). CDR3 sequence (DNA): TGTGCCAGTAGTATGGGGGGCCAAGGGAGGATCACTGAAGCTTTCTTT. It is translated as CASSMGGQGRITEAFF.

This clonotype is a singleton in its sample. One end of the junction fails to match germline, which may point to a read error. CDR3 region: CARSSRSYEQYF. In DNA form, the CDR3 reads TGTGCCCGCAGTTCCAGATCCTACGAGCAGTACTTC. The chain uses TRBV28 and TRBJ2-7, with no clear D. CDR3 length: 12 amino acids. Germline CDR1 and CDR2: MDHEN and SYDVKM.